This T cell receptor (beta chain) was sequenced during a study of Ad26.COV2.S vaccination and SARS-CoV-2 variants. Background on the study: In the study, Ad26.COV2.S was injected intramuscularly once, or twice 56 days apart.

Whole-study findings and limits: Vaccine recipients had higher spike-specific TCR breadth than placebo recipients. Non-spike TCR breadth was similar in vaccine and placebo recipients.

Sequencing was performed with immunoSEQ multiplex PCR; in TCRdb, only in-frame clones are kept and a portion is missing. The sample has 440,000 or so clones, 92% seen once. This CDR3 contains 17 residues. V was shortened by 4 bases and J by 3 bases, with 16 bases between the two germline ends. Germline V gene sequence: CDR1 SGHTA, CDR2 FQGNSA. This clone has more than one count but fewer than ten. Its target is not known. Treatment meaning: about 20 received Ad26.COV2.S at low or high dose, single or two shots; about 5 received placebo; per-sample allocation not given. The investigators took samples on day 63 after the first vaccine or placebo injection. An Ad26 vector carrying the Wuhan-strain SARS-CoV-2 spike served as the vaccine.

The clonotype comes from a person aged 18-60 years who received the Ad26.COV2.S COVID-19 vaccine or a placebo. The V and J genes are TRBV7-2 and TRBJ1-6; a weak D match, TRBD1 (6 bases). The sample was peripheral blood, taken in a trial of Ad26.COV2.S vaccine versus placebo. DNA for the CDR3: TGTGCCAGCAGCTCTACAGGGCTCGGGGGCTATAATTCACCCCTCCACTTT. Translation: CASSSTGLGGYNSPLHF.